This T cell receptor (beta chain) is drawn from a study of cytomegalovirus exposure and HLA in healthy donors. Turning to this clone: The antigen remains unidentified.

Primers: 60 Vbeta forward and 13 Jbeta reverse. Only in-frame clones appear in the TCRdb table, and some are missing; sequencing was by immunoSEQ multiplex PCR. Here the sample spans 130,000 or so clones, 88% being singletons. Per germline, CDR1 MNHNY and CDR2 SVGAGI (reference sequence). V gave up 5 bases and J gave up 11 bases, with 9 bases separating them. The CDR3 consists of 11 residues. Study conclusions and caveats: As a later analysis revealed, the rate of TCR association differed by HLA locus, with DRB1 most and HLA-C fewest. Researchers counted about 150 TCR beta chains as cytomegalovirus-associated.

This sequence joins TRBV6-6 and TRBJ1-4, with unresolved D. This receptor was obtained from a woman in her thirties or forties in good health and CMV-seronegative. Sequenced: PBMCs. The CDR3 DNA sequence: TGTGCCAGCAGTCCTCGTCAGAAACTGTTTTTT. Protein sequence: CASSPRQKLFF.